The 27 T cell receptor beta chains in this list originate from one sample, sequenced in a study of CD8+ T cells in alopecia areata. Extracted RNA was reverse transcribed into cDNA, the sequencing template. Profiling relied on immunoSEQ multiplex PCR, and the TCRdb table lists in-frame clones only, not all of them. This sample yields about 99,000 clones, of which 80% to 90% are seen a single time; 11% belongs to the top ten. As to treatment: oral pan-JAK inhibitor, 5-10 mg twice daily. The material was CD8+ T cells sorted from blood, obtained at roughly week 30, from a patient treated with tofacitinib. These receptors were taken from a human donor with alopecia areata.

This clone came up once. This sequence joins TRBV14 and TRBJ1-2, with 9 bases lining up with TRBD1. Germline-derived CDR1 and CDR2 are SGHDN and FVKESK. This CDR3 contains 14 residues. V shed 1 base and J 5 bases; nucleotides not matched to a gene: 2. CDR3: CASSQVGQGYGYTF. The CDR3 DNA follows: TGTGCCAGCAGCCAAGTAGGACAGGGGTATGGCTACACCTTC.

This chain uses TRBV7-8 with TRBJ2-7; tentatively, D is TRBD2 (5 bases). The V end lost 6 bases, the J end lost 4 bases, and 7 bases lay between the germline ends. The CDR3 has 11 residues. The germline V gene has CDR1 SGHVS and CDR2 FQNEAQ. CDR3 DNA sequence: TGTGCCAGCAGACTAGGGTACGAGCAGTACTTC. This gives the protein CASRLGYEQYF. The complete variable domain, with remaining parts taken from reference TRBV7-8 and TRBJ2-7, reads GAGVSQSPRYKVAKRGQDVALRCDPISGHVSLFWYQQALGQGPEFLTYFQNEAQLDKSGLPSDRFFAERPEGSVSTLKIQRTQQEDSAVYLCASRLGYEQYFGPGTRLTVT.

This chain links TRBV29-1 with TRBJ2-6; D ambiguous. The CDR3 runs to 13 residues. CDR1 and CDR2 (germline): SQVTM, ANQGSEA. The V gene lost 3 bases and the J gene lost 4 bases, with 7 bases spanning the gap. The CDR3 reads CSVDWEGANVLTF. In DNA, the CDR3 is TGCAGCGTTGATTGGGAAGGGGCCAACGTCCTGACTTTC. The entire variable domain, with the rest obtained from reference TRBV29-1 and TRBJ2-6, is as follows: SAVISQKPSRDICQRGTSLTIQCQVDSQVTMMFWYRQQPGQSLTLIATANQGSEATYESGFVIDKFPISRPNLTFSTLTVSNMSPEDSSIYLCSVDWEGANVLTFGAGSRLTVL.

There are a few counts of this clone. This rearrangement joins TRBV25-1 to TRBJ1-1; perhaps TRBD1 as D (5 bases). The CDR3 totals 14 residues. The germline V gene has CDR1 MGHDK and CDR2 SYGVNS. Trimming took 8 bases from V and 5 from J, leaving 18 bases between them. This CDR3 reads CASQVMSGSTEAFF. CDR3 DNA: TGTGCCAGCCAAGTGATGTCAGGGTCAACTGAAGCTTTCTTT. The complete variable domain, with remaining parts taken from reference TRBV25-1 and TRBJ1-1, reads EADIYQTPRYLVIGTGKKITLECSQTMGHDKMYWYQQDPGMELHLIHYSYGVNSTEKGDLSSESTVSRIRTEHFPLTLESARPSHTSQYLCASQVMSGSTEAFFGQGTRLTVV.

The CDR3, as DNA: TGTGCCAGCAGCTTAAGTGAAAGCTCCTACGAGCAGTACTTC. Translated: CASSLSESSYEQYF. The chain employs TRBV7-9 and TRBJ2-7; D unresolved. Germline V CDR1 and CDR2: SEHNR, FQNEAQ (reference sequence). The CDR3 is 14 amino acids. V shed 2 bases and J shed 0 bases, with 8 bases lying between them.

The rearrangement joins TRBV2 to TRBJ2-3; D gene ambiguous. V was clipped by 0 bases and J by 4 bases, with 14 bases between them. There are 16 residues in the CDR3. The germline V gene has CDR1 SNHLY and CDR2 FYNNEI. The CDR3: CASSEAPRTGADTQYF. Here the CDR3 DNA reads TGTGCCAGCAGTGAAGCACCACGTACTGGGGCAGATACGCAGTATTTT. Using reference TRBV2 and TRBJ2-3 for the parts outside the CDR3, the full variable domain is EPEVTQTPSHQVTQMGQEVILRCVPISNHLYFYWYRQILGQKVEFLVSFYNNEISEKSEIFDDQFSVERPDGSNFTLKIRSTKLEDSAMYFCASSEAPRTGADTQYFGPGTRLTVL.

The chain combines TRBV19 with TRBJ2-7; 8 bases fit TRBD1. Trimming at V came to 5 bases and at J to 3 bases, leaving 6 bases not matched to a gene. This CDR3 spans 14 amino acids. Germline V CDR1 and CDR2: LNHDA, SQIVND (reference sequence). The CDR3 nucleotides are TGTGCCAGTAGTCCCGGACAGGGAGGCTACGAGCAGTACTTC. Translated, it gives CASSPGQGGYEQYF.

The CDR3 sequence: CASSLVLSGPQFF. For the CDR3, the DNA is TGTGCCAGCAGCTTGGTGCTATCTGGACCCCAGTTCTTC. The chain couples TRBV5-4 to TRBJ2-1; D unresolved. The CDR3 is made up of 13 amino acids. The germline V and J ends were trimmed by 0 bases and 13 bases, with 14 bases remaining between them. The germline V gene has CDR1 SGHNT and CDR2 YYREEE (reference sequence).

The rearrangement uses TRBV29-1 and TRBJ2-7, with D perhaps TRBD1 (6 bases). Trimming shortened V by 6 bases and J by 2 bases, and 20 bases separated the two germline ends. The V gene's germline CDR1 is SQVTM and CDR2 ANQGSEA. The CDR3 is made up of 15 amino acids. The CDR3 DNA sequence: TGCAGCGTCCAACTTCCGGGACACCTCACCTACGAGCAGTACTTC. Translated: CSVQLPGHLTYEQYF.

V gene TRBV13 combines with J gene TRBJ2-7; TRBD2 is a possible D gene (5 bases). The CDR3 loop spans 16 amino acids. Germline V gene data show CDR1 as PRHDT and CDR2 as FYEKMQ (reference sequence). The germline V and J ends were trimmed by 2 bases and 2 bases, with 16 bases remaining between them. The CDR3 DNA reads as TGTGCCAGCAGCTTACGTGCAACGGACTTAACCTACGAGCAGTACTTC. This translates into CASSLRATDLTYEQYF.

The J gene is TRBJ2-3, the V gene TRBV10-3; no reliable D call. The germline V gene has CDR1 ENHRY and CDR2 SYGVKD. Trimming cost V 5 bases and J 4 bases, with 7 bases left between them. CDR3 length: 12 residues. The CDR3 sequence is CAISPGADTQYF. Here the CDR3 DNA reads TGTGCCATCAGTCCCGGAGCAGATACGCAGTATTTT.

The CDR3 loop reads CASSLVTSGDRYEQYF. DNA for the CDR3: TGTGCCAGCAGCTTAGTGACTAGCGGAGACCGGTACGAGCAGTACTTC. This chain links TRBV11-2 with TRBJ2-7; 9 nucleotides match TRBD2. Per germline, CDR1 SGHAT and CDR2 FQNNGV. The CDR3 is 16 amino acids. The V and J ends lost 1 base and 4 bases, in that order; junction bases with no gene match: 8.

V is TRBV29-1 and J is TRBJ2-1; TRBD2 agrees at 8 bases. The CDR3 runs 16 residues. Germline V gene lookup returns CDR1 SQVTM and CDR2 ANQGSEA. V lost 0 bases, J lost 2 bases, and 6 bases stayed unmatched. The CDR3 spells CSVEDSQRETYNEQFF. In DNA, the CDR3 is TGCAGCGTTGAAGATTCCCAGCGGGAGACCTACAATGAGCAGTTCTTC.

J is TRBJ2-1 and V is TRBV5-6; no clear D gene. The CDR3 covers 11 residues. V lost 0 bases to trimming and J lost 9 bases, with 4 bases between them. Looked up from germline, CDR1 is SGHDT and CDR2 is YYEEEE. CDR3 DNA: TGTGCCAGCAGCTTGGGACTTGAGCAGTTCTTC. Translating it yields CASSLGLEQFF.

The rearrangement links TRBV7-9 to TRBJ2-1; TRBD2 might be the D (6 bases). Germline V CDR1 and CDR2: SEHNR, FQNEAQ (reference sequence). V gave up 4 bases and J gave up 7 bases, with 23 bases separating them. The CDR3 length is 17 residues. CDR3: CASSSPSGEEAWNEQFF. Here the CDR3 DNA reads TGTGCCAGCAGCTCTCCTTCGGGGGAAGAGGCGTGGAATGAGCAGTTCTTC.

The V gene is TRBV7-3, the J gene TRBJ1-6; tentative D call: TRBD1 (6 bases). The germline V gene has CDR1 SGHTA and CDR2 FQGTGA. The V and J ends lost 0 bases and 0 bases respectively, with 12 bases between them. The CDR3 is made up of 18 amino acids. This CDR3 is CASSLTPQGSSYNSPLHF. CDR3 nucleotides: TGTGCCAGCAGCTTAACCCCACAGGGAAGCTCCTATAATTCACCCCTCCACTTT.

This clone was found a few times. V gene TRBV6-1 combines with J gene TRBJ2-7; a possible D gene is TRBD1 (6 bases). V gave up 7 bases and J gave up 2 bases, with 12 bases separating them. This CDR3 has 13 residues. CDR1 is MNHNS, CDR2 SASEGT, per germline. The chain's CDR3 is CASTRDTTYEQYF. The CDR3 coding sequence is TGTGCCAGCACGAGGGACACCACCTACGAGCAGTACTTC.

This clone was detected a few times. J is TRBJ2-7 and V is TRBV6-5; TRBD2 might be the D (6 bases). V lost 0 bases and J lost 0, with 12 bases in between. The CDR3 runs 16 residues. Germline V lookup: CDR1 MNHEY, CDR2 SVGAGI. The CDR3 DNA sequence: TGTGCCAGCAGTTACTCGCGTTGGACTACCTCCTACGAGCAGTACTTC. Its protein is CASSYSRWTTSYEQYF.

CDR3: CASSTSGLLLSYNEQFF. The CDR3 region has the DNA TGTGCCAGTAGTACCTCCGGACTCCTGTTGTCGTACAATGAGCAGTTCTTC. V usage is TRBV19 and J usage is TRBJ2-1, with D maybe TRBD2 (5 bases). The CDR3 has 17 residues. CDR1 is LNHDA and CDR2 is SQIVND in the germline V gene (reference sequence). V lost 4 bases, J lost 4 bases, and 20 bases lay in between. The complete variable domain, with remaining parts taken from reference TRBV19 and TRBJ2-1, reads DGGITQSPKYLFRKEGQNVTLSCEQNLNHDAMYWYRQDPGQGLRLIYYSQIVNDFQKGDIAEGYSVSREKKESFPLTVTSAQKNPTAFYLCASSTSGLLLSYNEQFFGPGTRLTVL.

V and J are TRBV7-9 and TRBJ2-1; a weak D match, TRBD2 (6 bases). This CDR3 spans 12 amino acids. Germline CDR1 reads SEHNR; CDR2 reads FQNEAQ (reference sequence). With 2 bases removed from V and 7 bases from J, the gap between germline ends came to 6 bases. The DNA for the CDR3 is TGTGCCAGCAGCTTAAGCGGGAATGAGCAGTTCTTC. Residues: CASSLSGNEQFF.

The V gene is TRBV29-1, the J gene TRBJ2-2; TRBD2 might be the D (5 bases). The CDR3 has 13 residues. The germline V gene has CDR1 SQVTM and CDR2 ANQGSEA. V was trimmed by 6 bases and J by 0 bases, leaving 8 bases between them. The CDR3 DNA is TGCAGCGTAGAGGAGGCGAACACCGGGGAGCTGTTTTTT. This codes for CSVEEANTGELFF.

This chain links TRBV29-1 with TRBJ2-5, with 9 bases matching TRBD2. Germline loops: CDR1 SQVTM, CDR2 ANQGSEA. The J segment lost 4 bases and the V segment lost 0 bases, leaving 18 bases of the junction unmatched. This CDR3 comprises 19 residues. The CDR3 loop is CSVEDQVVAGEELRETQYF. The CDR3, as DNA: TGCAGCGTTGAAGACCAGGTGGTAGCGGGAGAAGAACTGCGAGAGACCCAGTACTTC.

The chain has TRBV7-2 and TRBJ1-5; TRBD1 might be the D (6 bases). V gave up 1 base and J gave up 6 bases, with 13 bases separating them. The CDR3 spans 15 residues. CDR1 is SGHTA, CDR2 FQGNSA, per germline. CDR3 region: CASSLEGQNLQPQHF. The CDR3 DNA reads TGTGCCAGCAGCTTAGAAGGACAGAACCTTCAGCCCCAGCATTTT.

This clone was recorded once. The rearrangement joins TRBV30 to TRBJ2-1; 9 nucleotides agree with TRBD2. With V trimmed by 5 bases and J by 9 bases, 11 bases remained unmatched. The CDR3 extends over 14 amino acids. Germline-derived CDR1 and CDR2 are GTSNPN and SVGIG (reference sequence). The CDR3 nucleotides are TGTGCCTGGGATAGCGGGAGTCCGGGGATTGAGCAGTTCTTC. Amino acid sequence: CAWDSGSPGIEQFF.

The V call is TRBV4-2, the J call TRBJ1-4; 8 nucleotides agree with TRBD1. The germline gives CDR1 LGHNA, CDR2 YNFKEQ. Germline trimming cut 6 bases from V and 8 bases from J; bases unmatched to any gene: 14. The CDR3 is made up of 16 amino acids. This CDR3 is CASSLDRQGSSEKLFF. CDR3 in DNA: TGTGCCAGCAGTCTTGACCGACAGGGGAGCAGCGAAAAACTGTTTTTT.

The V call is TRBV10-2, the J call TRBJ2-3; no reliable D call. The V end was cut by 6 bases, the J end by 0 bases, with 10 bases between. The germline CDR1 and CDR2 sequences are WSHSY and SAAADI. The CDR3 has 14 amino acids. For the CDR3, the DNA is TGCGCCAGCAGCCAAGCTGAGAGCACAGATACGCAGTATTTT. Protein product: CASSQAESTDTQYF.

In its sample, this clone was seen a few times. The genes are TRBV14 and TRBJ2-7; the match to TRBD2 covers 11 bases. V was pared by 5 bases and J by 3 bases, with 6 bases of the junction left unmatched. CDR3 length: 15 amino acids. Germline CDR1 SGHDN, CDR2 FVKESK. As DNA, the CDR3 is TGTGCCAGCAGCTACCCACTAGCGGGAGTCTACGAGCAGTACTTC. As protein: CASSYPLAGVYEQYF. Looking up the rest from reference TRBV14 and TRBJ2-7 gives the full variable domain: EAGVTQFPSHSVIEKGQTVTLRCDPISGHDNLYWYRRVMGKEIKFLLHFVKESKQDESGMPNNRFLAERTGGTYSTLKVQPAELEDSGVYFCASSYPLAGVYEQYFGPGTRLTVT.